A selection of T cell receptor beta chains follows, all from one sample in a study of blood T cells in healthy people across ages. TCRdb re-derived calls from the 5' RACE reads in MiXCR, one entry per CDR3 protein. The sample records 350,000 to 450,000 distinct CDR3 sequences, roughly half being singletons. The source material was blood. Receptors were obtained from a man in his fifties or sixties in good health. CDR3s include the opening cysteine and the closing phenylalanine or tryptophan.

v_gene,j_gene,CDR3aa
TRBV11-2,TRBJ2-1,CASSPFGGREQFF
TRBV29-1,TRBJ2-5,CSVVGDRGPETQYF
TRBV29-1,TRBJ1-2,CRVQGEVYGYTF
TRBV9,TRBJ1-1,CASSVGAGFTEAFF
TRBV18,TRBJ2-5,CASSLYQETQYF
TRBV7-9,TRBJ1-2,CASSFGDRNYGYTF
TRBV6-5,TRBJ2-3,CASSSTRGTDTQYF
TRBV15,TRBJ1-5,CATSRDLGQGDQPQHF
TRBV6-1,TRBJ2-3,CASTRDTGADTQYF
TRBV7-2,TRBJ2-5,CASSLRSPGRETQYF
TRBV5-1,TRBJ1-6,CASSLIQGSNSPLHF
TRBV20-1,TRBJ2-1,CSARDPRTSVYNEQFF
TRBV12-3/TRBV12-4,TRBJ2-7,CASSANSYEQYF
TRBV6-5,TRBJ1-1,CASSLTGQRSTEAFF
TRBV5-1,TRBJ2-7,CASSFGQAYEQYF
TRBV7-9,TRBJ2-7,CASSFGTGTQNKQYF
TRBV29-1,.,CSVALMGGSRYEQYF
TRBV4-1,TRBJ2-3,CASSRLAGADTQYF
TRBV6-5,TRBJ2-2,CASSSVFRGPTGELFF
TRBV6-6,TRBJ2-2,CASSTTGPTGELFF
TRBV30,TRBJ2-5,CAWEEIPRETQYF
TRBV27,TRBJ2-7,CTSSLGQGPYEQYF
TRBV12-3/TRBV12-4,TRBJ2-5,CASSHRDSRRRETQYF
TRBV3-1,TRBJ2-7,CASSQDPLAGDSYEQYF
TRBV10-3,TRBJ2-4,CAISGGEGAKNIQYF
TRBV6-6,.,CASSRQSSSYNEQYF
TRBV28,TRBJ1-2,CASRTQGSPGGYTF
TRBV7-9,TRBJ2-5,CASSLRLNSGRPNWETQYF
TRBV6-2/TRBV6-3,TRBJ2-1,CASSYWAREQFF
TRBV25-1,TRBJ1-6,CASSPLQGLTLHF
TRBV20-1,TRBJ1-2,CSARDQQGRDPGGYTF
TRBV20-1,TRBJ2-7,CSARVGRGRREQYF
TRBV29-1,TRBJ2-1,CSVGAGTGGEQFF
TRBV7-3,TRBJ2-3,CASSLRLAETDTQYF
TRBV7-2,TRBJ1-4,CASSLRRTNEKLFF
TRBV7-2,TRBJ2-7,CASSRQTSGSSYEQYF
TRBV4-1,TRBJ2-1,CASSQVGRWTSGRAGNEQFF
TRBV20-1,TRBJ1-6,CSARVGTGNSYNSPLHF
TRBV10-3,TRBJ2-1,CATLAGEGRGYNEQFF
TRBV25-1,TRBJ1-6,CASSDGPANSPLHF
TRBV7-9,TRBJ2-1,CASSSCRGKNEQFF
TRBV18,.,CASTQGGGQETQYF
TRBV4-3,TRBJ2-2,CASSQDEARSTGELFF
TRBV14,TRBJ2-1,CASSPTILSYNEQFF
TRBV24-1,TRBJ2-1,CATSDPTTSPSYNEQFF
TRBV5-5,TRBJ2-3,CASSLGGGATDTQYF
TRBV30,TRBJ2-5,CAQTGALGNEQYF
TRBV20-1,TRBJ2-5,CSVRGVRGRQETQYF
TRBV2,TRBJ2-1,CASTRQGARNEQFF
TRBV15,TRBJ2-3,CATSGGLAGGTDTQYF
TRBV24-1,TRBJ2-3,CATSENWDRTTDTQYF
TRBV3-1,TRBJ2-5,CASRPGTTQETQYF
TRBV20-1,TRBJ2-1,CSARPGLAANNEQFF
TRBV6-2/TRBV6-3,TRBJ1-1,CASRDRGEAFF
TRBV2,TRBJ2-6,CASRSDRGRSGANVLTF
TRBV24-1,TRBJ2-5,CATSDSGGPRPQETQYF
TRBV11-2,TRBJ2-1,CASSVGGGGEQFF
TRBV27,TRBJ2-3,CASSPFLRSGRGSTQYF
TRBV11-1,TRBJ1-1,CASSSRGGFTEAFF
TRBV7-2,TRBJ2-7,CAGSSTGGDYEQYF